These 27 T cell receptor beta chains were all obtained from the same sample, sequenced in a study of cytomegalovirus exposure and HLA in healthy donors. PCR was performed using 60 Vbeta and 13 Jbeta primers. Here immunoSEQ multiplex PCR was the method, and the copy in TCRdb shows in-frame clones only, minus some. The sample yields some 100,000 clones, about 79% seen once. The sequencing input was PBMCs. The receptors were sampled from a female donor in good health and CMV-seropositive.

The V gene is TRBV2, the J gene TRBJ1-2; 9 positions agree with TRBD1. V trimming: 5 bases; J trimming: 4 bases; junction bases outside the gene matches: 5. Germline CDR1 reads SNHLY; CDR2 reads FYNNEI. The CDR3 covers 14 residues. CDR3 loop: CASSSGTGFYGYTF. CDR3 bases: TGTGCCAGCAGTTCCGGGACAGGGTTCTATGGCTACACCTTC. The whole variable domain, filled in from reference TRBV2 and TRBJ1-2, reads EPEVTQTPSHQVTQMGQEVILRCVPISNHLYFYWYRQILGQKVEFLVSFYNNEISEKSEIFDDQFSVERPDGSNFTLKIRSTKLEDSAMYFCASSSGTGFYGYTFGSGTRLTVV.

For the CDR3, the DNA is TGTGCCAGCAGGTACAGCTCGAACACTGAAGCTTTCTTT. As protein: CASRYSSNTEAFF. The chain links TRBV2 to TRBJ1-1; no definite D call. Trimming shortened V by 6 bases and J by 1 base, and 9 bases separated the two germline ends. The CDR3 extends over 13 amino acids. CDR1 and CDR2 (germline): SNHLY, FYNNEI.

The J gene is TRBJ1-1, the V gene TRBV9; possible D gene TRBD1, 5 bases. With 0 bases removed from V and 5 bases from J, the gap between germline ends came to 14 bases. Looked up from germline, CDR1 is SGDLS and CDR2 is YYNGEE. The CDR3 is 15 residues long. The CDR3 loop is CASSVVGTKGTEAFF. DNA of the CDR3: TGTGCCAGCAGCGTAGTAGGGACTAAGGGGACTGAAGCTTTCTTT.

V usage is TRBV25-1 and J usage is TRBJ1-2; D is uncertain. The V end was cut by 10 bases, the J end by 4 bases, with 16 bases between. The CDR3 is 13 residues long. Germline lookup yields CDR1 MGHDK and CDR2 SYGVNS. The CDR3, as DNA: TGTGCCACCTCCATGGATGCAGGCTATGGCTACACCTTC. It translates to CATSMDAGYGYTF.

Only a few counts were recorded for this clone. V gene TRBV11-2 combines with J gene TRBJ2-7; 7 bases fit TRBD1. The CDR3 totals 14 residues. With 1 base clipped from V and 3 bases from J, the junction kept 3 bases outside the gene matches. Germline V gene lookup returns CDR1 SGHAT and CDR2 FQNNGV. This chain's CDR3 is CASSLGTGLYEQYF. Written as DNA, the CDR3 is TGTGCCAGCAGCTTAGGGACAGGTCTCTACGAGCAGTACTTC.

V and J are TRBV5-1 and TRBJ2-2, with unresolved D. Germline V gene lookup returns CDR1 SGHRS and CDR2 YFSETQ. This CDR3 contains 15 residues. The V end was cut by 1 base, the J end by 2 bases, with 9 bases between. CDR3 region: CASSLTDLNTGELFF. The CDR3 DNA is TGCGCCAGCAGCTTGACCGACTTAAACACCGGGGAGCTGTTTTTT.

In its sample, this clone was seen a few times. V and J are TRBV2 and TRBJ2-1, with TRBD2 matching 8 bases. V dropped 3 bases and J dropped 4; count of bases not matched to a gene: 8. CDR3 length: 16 residues. CDR1 and CDR2 from the germline V gene are SNHLY and FYNNEI. CDR3 nucleotides: TGTGCCAGCAGTGACCCTGGGGCGGGAGGTTACAATGAGCAGTTCTTC. It encodes CASSDPGAGGYNEQFF.

The rearrangement uses TRBV30 and TRBJ1-2; no firm D call. Germline V gene sequence: CDR1 GTSNPN, CDR2 SVGIG (reference sequence). This CDR3 contains 14 residues. Trimming cost V 3 bases and J 12 bases, with 23 bases left between them. The CDR3 DNA sequence: TGTGCCTGGAGGGGAGGCCAGGTCGCTGCCTTCCACACCTTC. It codes for CAWRGGQVAAFHTF.

This clone was counted a few times. V usage is TRBV7-6 and J usage is TRBJ2-7, with 8 nucleotides matching TRBD1. Trimming cost V 4 bases and J 0 bases; bases outside gene matches: 5. CDR3 length equals 15 residues. Germline V gene lookup returns CDR1 SGHVS and CDR2 FNYEAQ. The CDR3 spells CASSSGGRGSYEQYF. Written as DNA, the CDR3 is TGTGCCAGCAGCTCAGGGGGCCGGGGCTCCTACGAGCAGTACTTC. Combining the CDR3 with reference TRBV7-6 and TRBJ2-7 gives the whole variable domain GAGVSQSPRYKVTKRGQDVALRCDPISGHVSLYWYRQALGQGPEFLTYFNYEAQQDKSGLPNDRFSAERPEGSISTLTIQRTEQRDSAMYRCASSSGGRGSYEQYFGPGTRLTVT.

The chain carries TRBV2 and TRBJ2-7; a possible D gene is TRBD1 (6 bases). Deletions cut 6 bases from V and 2 bases from J, with 17 bases between. The CDR3 is 15 amino acids. Germline assignment: CDR1 SNHLY and CDR2 FYNNEI. This CDR3 reads CASSRDTLSAYEQYF. The CDR3 DNA is TGTGCCAGCAGCCGGGACACCTTGAGCGCCTACGAGCAGTACTTC.

This clone came up once. One end of the junction is discordant with germline, which a read error may explain. V is TRBV19 and J is TRBJ2-6; a possible D gene is TRBD1 (5 bases). This CDR3 is 15 amino acids long. CDR1 and CDR2 (germline): LNHDA, SQIVND (reference sequence). The CDR3 DNA reads TGTGCCAGTAGTATAGCCAGGGCTGGGGCCAACGGCCTGACTTTC. Protein: CASSIARAGANGLTF.

This rearrangement joins TRBV4-2 to TRBJ2-5; 8 nucleotides line up with TRBD2. V was pared by 5 bases and J by 5 bases, with 7 bases of the junction left unmatched. Per germline, CDR1 LGHNA and CDR2 YNFKEQ. This CDR3 is built from 14 residues. The CDR3 coding sequence is TGTGCCAGCAGCGAACAGCGGGGGTGGGAGACCCAGTACTTC. Translation: CASSEQRGWETQYF.

The V call is TRBV19, the J call TRBJ2-7; the D is unclear. V lost 1 base and J 4 bases, leaving 14 bases between the germline ends. The CDR3 spans 15 residues. CDR1 LNHDA and CDR2 SQIVND come from the germline V gene (reference sequence). The CDR3 nucleotides read TGTGCCAGTAGTATAGGCGGCACCTCCTTTTACGAGCAGTACTTC. Its protein product is CASSIGGTSFYEQYF.

V and J are TRBV5-1 and TRBJ2-1; 11 nucleotides agree with TRBD2. CDR3 length: 16 amino acids. CDR1 and CDR2 (germline): SGHRS, YFSETQ. V lost 5 bases to trimming and J lost 6 bases; unmatched junction nucleotides: 10. CDR3 loop: CASRFGLAGTGNEQFF. CDR3 bases: TGCGCCAGCAGGTTCGGACTAGCGGGCACGGGCAATGAGCAGTTCTTC.

This clone was found a few times. The V call is TRBV6-1, the J call TRBJ2-7, with D possibly being TRBD2 (7 bases). V was shortened by 6 bases and J by 2 bases, with 17 bases between the two germline ends. Germline V CDR1 and CDR2: MNHNS, SASEGT. The CDR3 spans 15 residues. The CDR3 spells CASRTDWGGPYEQYF. In DNA form, the CDR3 reads TGTGCCAGCAGGACGGACTGGGGGGGCCCCTACGAGCAGTACTTC.

The chain joins TRBV6-5 to TRBJ1-5; weak D call: TRBD1 (5 bases). Deletions cut 5 bases from V and 5 bases from J, with 16 bases between. The CDR3 has 15 amino acids. Germline V CDR1 and CDR2: MNHEY, SVGAGI. CDR3: CASSQLGARHQPQHF. In DNA, the CDR3 is TGTGCCAGCAGTCAATTAGGGGCACGACATCAGCCCCAGCATTTT.

Written as DNA, the CDR3 is TGTGCCAGCAGTCTTAGCCCACAGGGCAGGGGCGAAGCTTTCTTT. This codes for CASSLSPQGRGEAFF. V gene TRBV27 combines with J gene TRBJ1-1, with D possibly TRBD1 on 6 matching bases. The germline V gene encodes CDR1 MNHEY and CDR2 SMNVEV (reference sequence). The germline V and J ends were trimmed by 5 bases and 8 bases, with 21 bases remaining between them. The CDR3 sequence is 15 residues long.

The chain employs TRBV20-1 and TRBJ1-2; D is uncertain. Germline loops: CDR1 DFQATT, CDR2 SNEGSKA (reference sequence). Trimming removed 5 bases from V and 5 bases from J, with 9 bases in between. This CDR3 is built from 11 residues. CDR3 residues: CSAGRGYGYTF. Written as DNA, the CDR3 is TGCAGTGCTGGACGGGGATATGGCTACACCTTC.

With regard to this clone: A junction boundary mismatches the germline segment, possibly from a read error. This chain uses TRBV7-9 with TRBJ1-5, with D possibly TRBD1 on 6 matching bases. The CDR3 is made up of 14 amino acids. The V gene's germline CDR1 is SEHNR and CDR2 FQNEAQ (reference sequence). CDR3 in amino acids: CSSSLGGGNQPQHF. The CDR3 bases are TGTTCCAGCAGCCTAGGGGGGGGAAATCAGCCCCAGCATTTT.

Only one count was recorded for this clone. V and J are TRBV19 and TRBJ2-2, with 11 bases fitting TRBD2. J lost 3 bases, V lost 7 bases, and 10 bases had no gene match. Germline V gene lookup returns CDR1 LNHDA and CDR2 SQIVND (reference sequence). The CDR3 consists of 17 residues. Written as DNA, the CDR3 is TGTGCCAGTATCACTAGCGGGGGCCCGCGTTACACCGGGGAGCTGTTTTTT. It encodes CASITSGGPRYTGELFF.

The gene calls are TRBV6-5 and TRBJ1-5; 8 nucleotides match TRBD1. J gave up 6 bases and V 2 bases, and 6 bases lay outside the gene matches. Germline CDR1 is MNHEY and CDR2 is SVGAGI. The CDR3 contains 15 residues. CDR3: CASSYQGAPGQPQHF. The CDR3 DNA follows: TGTGCCAGCAGTTACCAGGGGGCCCCGGGTCAGCCCCAGCATTTT.

The V and J genes are TRBV19 and TRBJ1-1; D gene unclear. Germline-derived CDR1 and CDR2 are LNHDA and SQIVND (reference sequence). V gave up 0 bases and J gave up 2 bases, with 7 bases separating them. The CDR3 is 14 amino acids. Written as DNA, the CDR3 is TGTGCCAGTAGTATAGATCAGATTAACACTGAAGCTTTCTTT. This sequence encodes CASSIDQINTEAFF.

A remark on this clone: Relative to the germline gene, one junction end is altered; a read error may explain this. The genes are TRBV4-3 and TRBJ2-6, with D possibly being TRBD1 (5 bases). There are 21 residues in the CDR3. CDR1 and CDR2 from the germline V gene are LGHNA and YSLEER. CDR3 sequence: CASSQETAVGQGGSGANGLTF. Here the CDR3 DNA reads TGCGCCAGCAGCCAAGAAACGGCTGTCGGCCAGGGTGGCTCTGGGGCCAACGGCCTGACTTTC.

The chain uses TRBV2 and TRBJ2-2; 10 bases align to TRBD1. The CDR3 is 17 residues long. Germline V gene data show CDR1 as SNHLY and CDR2 as FYNNEI. V trimming: 5 bases; J trimming: 5 bases; junction bases outside the gene matches: 11. CDR3 loop: CASSPTDRGLGTGELFF. In DNA form, the CDR3 reads TGTGCCAGCAGTCCGACCGACAGGGGGCTAGGTACCGGGGAGCTGTTTTTT.

This chain connects TRBV7-2 to TRBJ2-3; 8 nucleotides match TRBD1. Per germline, CDR1 SGHTA and CDR2 FQGNSA. CDR3 length equals 15 residues. V dropped 3 bases and J dropped 3; count of bases not matched to a gene: 5. CDR3 nucleotide sequence: TGTGCCAGCAGCTTTCGACAGGGGAGGACAGATACGCAGTATTTT. As protein: CASSFRQGRTDTQYF.

V gene TRBV29-1 combines with J gene TRBJ2-6, with TRBD1 matching over 10 bases. Germline trimming cut 6 bases from V and 4 bases from J; bases unmatched to any gene: 6. Germline V gene sequence: CDR1 SQVTM, CDR2 ANQGSEA. The CDR3 runs 15 residues. The DNA of the CDR3 is TGCAGCGTATTGGGACAGGGGACCGGGGCCAACGTCCTGACTTTC. Its protein product is CSVLGQGTGANVLTF.

The V gene is TRBV18, the J gene TRBJ2-7; 14 bases match TRBD2. The V and J ends lost 2 bases and 3 bases, in that order; junction bases with no gene match: 3. This CDR3 spans 16 amino acids. Germline lookup yields CDR1 KGHSH and CDR2 LQKENI. In DNA, the CDR3 is TGTGCCAGCTCACCAGCCGGGACTAGCGGGGGCTACGAGCAGTACTTC. Translation gives CASSPAGTSGGYEQYF.